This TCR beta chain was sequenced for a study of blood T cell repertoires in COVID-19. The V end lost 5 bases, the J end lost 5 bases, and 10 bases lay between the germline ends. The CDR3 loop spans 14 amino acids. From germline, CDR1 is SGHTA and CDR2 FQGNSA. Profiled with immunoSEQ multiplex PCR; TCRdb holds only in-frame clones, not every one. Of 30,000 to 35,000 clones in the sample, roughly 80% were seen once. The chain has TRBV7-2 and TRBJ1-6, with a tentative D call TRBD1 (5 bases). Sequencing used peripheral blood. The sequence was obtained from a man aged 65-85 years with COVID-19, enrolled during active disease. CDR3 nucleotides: TGTGCCAGCAGCCCCCCCAGGGATAATTCACCCCTCCACTTT. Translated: CASSPPRDNSPLHF. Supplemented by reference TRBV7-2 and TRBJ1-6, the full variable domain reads GAGVSQSPSNKVTEKGKDVELRCDPISGHTALYWYRQSLGQGLEFLIYFQGNSAPDKSGLPSDRFSAERTGGSVSTLTIQRTQQEDSAVYLCASSPPRDNSPLHFGNGTRLTVT.